Listed below are T cell receptor beta chains from one sample, sequenced in a study of early T cells in non-severe SARS-CoV-2 infection. One entry per CDR3 protein, called by TCRdb with MiXCR from the 5' RACE reads. The sample lists around 44,000 distinct CDR3 sequences, approximately 6.2% occurring once. Specimen: whole blood, collected at baseline. The receptors come from an adult who was a healthcare worker with PCR-confirmed SARS-CoV-2 infection or an uninfected control (not recorded which). CDR3s include the opening cysteine and the closing phenylalanine or tryptophan. D genes are given only for firm matches. Not all rows give a size; the values are once, few, many and, for expanded clones, a class.

abundance,d_gene,j_gene,v_gene,CDR3aa,CDR3nt
many,NA,TRBJ1-2,TRBV28,CASSLYGGPPSNYGYTF,TGTGCCAGCAGTTTGTACGGGGGCCCACCATCTAACTATGGCTACACCTTC
many,NA,TRBJ2-2,TRBV6-6,CASSYGRQANTGELFF,TGTGCCAGCAGTTACGGTCGGCAGGCGAACACCGGGGAGCTGTTTTTT
NA,TRBD1,TRBJ1-3,TRBV12-3/TRBV12-4,CASRAGGFGNTIYF,TGTGCCAGCAGGGCAGGGGGCTTTGGAAACACCATATATTTT
many,TRBD2,TRBJ2-1,TRBV12-3/TRBV12-4,CASRLAGGHNEQFF,TGTGCCAGCAGGCTAGCGGGGGGCCACAATGAGCAGTTCTTC
many,TRBD1,TRBJ2-2,TRBV7-2,CASSLGTGGAGELFF,TGTGCCAGCAGCTTAGGGACAGGGGGCGCCGGGGAGCTGTTTTTT
NA,NA,TRBJ1-1,TRBV20-1,CSASFGNTEAFF,TGCAGTGCTAGTTTCGGGAACACTGAAGCTTTCTTT
many,TRBD1,TRBJ2-7,TRBV28,CASSNRQGTYEQYF,TGTGCCAGCAGTAACCGACAGGGTACCTACGAGCAGTACTTC
many,NA,TRBJ2-7,TRBV29-1,CSVSRSTGDIYEQYF,TGCAGCGTTTCCCGTAGCACGGGGGACATTTACGAGCAGTACTTC
NA,NA,TRBJ1-1,TRBV12-3/TRBV12-4,CASSFKGVTEAFF,TGTGCCAGCAGTTTTAAAGGGGTCACTGAAGCTTTCTTT
NA,TRBD2,TRBJ2-2,TRBV11-2,CASSRRILAGNTGELFF,TGTGCCAGCAGTCGGAGGATCCTAGCGGGGAACACCGGGGAGCTGTTTTTT
many,NA,TRBJ2-5,TRBV6-6,CASSPGTEAETQYF,TGTGCCAGCAGTCCCGGGACCGAAGCGGAGACCCAGTACTTC
many,NA,TRBJ1-1,TRBV28,CASRYTGNTEAFF,TGTGCCAGCAGGTACACAGGGAACACTGAAGCTTTCTTT
NA,NA,TRBJ2-5,TRBV30,CAWTLARRETQYF,TGTGCCTGGACTCTAGCCCGCCGAGAGACCCAGTACTTC
NA,NA,TRBJ1-6,TRBV12-3/TRBV12-4,CASSSTDNSPLHF,TGTGCCAGCAGTTCGACAGATAATTCACCCCTCCACTTT
many,NA,TRBJ2-7,TRBV9,CASSVGHFGEQYF,TGTGCCAGCAGCGTAGGTCATTTTGGCGAGCAGTACTTC
many,NA,TRBJ2-3,TRBV18,CASSLVGTDTQYF,TGTGCCAGCTCACTAGTCGGGACAGATACGCAGTATTTT
few,NA,TRBJ2-3,TRBV24-1,CATSRVPGDTQYF,TGTGCCACCAGTCGGGTCCCGGGAGATACGCAGTATTTT
many,TRBD2,TRBJ2-7,TRBV7-6,CASSPGLAGVKEQYF,TGTGCCAGCAGCCCCGGACTAGCGGGAGTAAAAGAGCAGTACTTC
NA,TRBD2,TRBJ2-1,TRBV24-1,CATSDQTSGASVEQFF,TGTGCCACCAGTGATCAGACTAGCGGGGCTTCTGTGGAGCAGTTCTTC
many,TRBD2,TRBJ2-5,TRBV7-9,CASSGGTSGDQETQYF,TGTGCCAGCAGCGGAGGGACTAGCGGGGACCAAGAGACCCAGTACTTC
few,TRBD1,TRBJ2-7,TRBV30,CAWSVGTGTYEQYF,TGTGCCTGGAGTGTTGGGACAGGGACCTACGAGCAGTACTTC
few,NA,TRBJ2-7,TRBV24-1,CATSLSDEQYF,TGTGCCACCAGTTTGTCAGACGAGCAGTACTTC
NA,NA,TRBJ1-5,TRBV3-1,CASSQDPLTGNQPQHF,TGTGCCAGCAGCCAAGATCCCCTCACTGGCAATCAGCCCCAGCATTTT
NA,NA,TRBJ2-7,TRBV28,CASSWDGTAPYEQYF,TGTGCCAGCAGTTGGGATGGGACTGCTCCCTACGAGCAGTACTTC
NA,NA,TRBJ1-2,TRBV5-1,CASSLGPDYGYTF,TGCGCCAGCAGCTTGGGGCCTGACTATGGCTACACCTTC
many,TRBD1,TRBJ2-7,TRBV5-4,CASRGQGLSYEQYF,TGTGCCAGCAGGGGACAGGGACTCTCCTACGAGCAGTACTTC
few,TRBD1,TRBJ2-7,TRBV28,CASSPTGMPYEQYF,TGTGCCAGCAGCCCGACAGGGATGCCCTACGAGCAGTACTTC
few,NA,TRBJ2-2,TRBV5-1,CASSKRSGVGTGELFF,TGCGCCAGCAGCAAAAGGTCCGGGGTCGGCACCGGGGAGCTGTTTTTT
few,NA,TRBJ2-3,TRBV20-1,CSGPGSTDTQYF,TGCAGTGGTCCGGGCTCCACAGATACGCAGTATTTT
few,NA,TRBJ2-3,TRBV11-2,CASSLAGTHTDTQYF,TGTGCCAGCAGCTTAGCCGGAACTCACACAGATACGCAGTATTTT
many,TRBD1,TRBJ1-1,TRBV2,CASSGQATEAFF,TGTGCCAGCAGCGGACAGGCCACTGAAGCTTTCTTT
NA,NA,TRBJ2-3,TRBV29-1,CSVETGEDTQYF,TGCAGCGTTGAGACGGGTGAAGATACGCAGTATTTT
NA,TRBD2,TRBJ2-1,TRBV20-1,CSARGGAGGRSSYNEQFF,TGCAGTGCTAGAGGTGGAGCGGGGGGTCGAAGCTCCTACAATGAGCAGTTCTTC
many,NA,TRBJ2-5,TRBV7-6,CASSLDPAGETQYF,TGTGCCAGCAGCTTAGACCCAGCGGGAGAGACCCAGTACTTC
NA,NA,TRBJ1-3,TRBV5-4,CASSLAGWENTIYF,TGTGCCAGCAGCTTGGCAGGGTGGGAAAACACCATATATTTT
few,TRBD2,TRBJ2-3,TRBV20-1,CSAFTSGGGTDTQYF,TGCAGTGCTTTTACTAGCGGGGGGGGCACAGATACGCAGTATTTT
NA,TRBD2,TRBJ2-1,TRBV4-1,CASSQANMGLAGGEQFF,TGCGCCAGCAGCCAAGCGAACATGGGACTAGCGGGAGGTGAGCAGTTCTTC
NA,NA,TRBJ2-5,TRBV15,CATRGSKTGPKLETQYF,TGTGCCACCCGGGGGTCTAAGACAGGCCCTAAGTTGGAGACCCAGTACTTC
many,NA,TRBJ2-2,TRBV5-1,CASSLDLASTGELFF,TGCGCCAGCAGCTTGGACCTAGCGAGCACCGGGGAGCTGTTTTTT
many,NA,TRBJ1-2,TRBV19,CASTQTIAGGYTF,TGTGCCAGTACCCAGACAATCGCGGGTGGCTACACCTTC
few,NA,TRBJ2-3,TRBV6-2/TRBV6-3,CASTNPVRDTQYF,TGTGCCAGCACCAACCCCGTTAGAGATACGCAGTATTTT
many,NA,TRBJ2-1,TRBV28,CASKGDGLEQFF,TGTGCCAGCAAGGGCGACGGGCTTGAGCAGTTCTTC
few,NA,TRBJ2-1,TRBV7-2,CASSPELSYNEQFF,TGTGCCAGCAGCCCAGAACTATCCTACAATGAGCAGTTCTTC
many,NA,TRBJ2-1,TRBV7-8,CASSLAQPEQFF,TGTGCCAGCAGCTTAGCACAGCCCGAGCAGTTCTTC
many,NA,TRBJ2-7,TRBV20-1,CSARRGSVEQYF,TGCAGTGCTCGCAGGGGAAGCGTCGAGCAGTACTTC
few,NA,TRBJ2-5,TRBV7-8,CASSPDTYQETQYF,TGTGCCAGCAGCCCCGACACGTACCAAGAGACCCAGTACTTC
many,TRBD1,TRBJ1-4,TRBV7-2,CASSFTGQGNEKLFF,TGTGCCAGCAGCTTTACGGGACAGGGGAATGAAAAACTGTTTTTT